The rows below give T cell receptor beta chains drawn from one sample of a study of cytomegalovirus exposure and HLA in healthy donors. Libraries were prepared by immunoSEQ multiplex PCR; TCRdb keeps only in-frame clonotypes and omits some of them. Its clone listing holds some 120,000 clones. Sequencing was carried out using PBMCs. Source of these receptors: a man aged 18 to 29 in good health and CMV-seronegative. CDR3s include the opening cysteine and the closing phenylalanine or tryptophan. D genes are given only for firm matches.

TRBD1	TRBJ1-2	TRBV19	CASSIDLGQGDILGYTF	TGTGCCAGTAGTATAGATCTTGGACAGGGGGATATTCTTGGCTACACCTTC
NA	TRBJ2-3	TRBV5-6	CASSSLPSTDTQYF	TGTGCCAGCAGCTCCCTCCCTAGCACAGATACGCAGTATTTT
NA	TRBJ2-2	TRBV19	CAVRRTANTGELFF	TGTGCCGTCCGGAGGACCGCGAACACCGGGGAGCTGTTTTTT
TRBD1	TRBJ1-1	TRBV5-8	CASNQGARTEAFF	TGTGCCAGCAACCAGGGGGCGCGGACTGAAGCTTTCTTT
NA	TRBJ2-2	TRBV2	CASTWERGTGELFF	TGTGCCAGCACATGGGAGAGGGGGACCGGGGAGCTGTTTTTT
NA	TRBJ2-1	TRBV5-1	CASSFRDRRNDEQFF	TGCGCCAGCAGCTTTCGCGACAGAAGGAATGATGAGCAGTTCTTC
TRBD1	TRBJ1-5	TRBV5-1	CASSTTGGWDQPQHF	TGCGCCAGCAGCACTACAGGGGGCTGGGATCAGCCCCAGCATTTT
TRBD2	TRBJ2-1	TRBV28	CASRAGGRYNEQFF	TGTGCCAGCAGGGCGGGAGGGAGGTACAATGAGCAGTTCTTC
NA	TRBJ1-5	TRBV28	CASSLTRSQPQHF	TGTGCCAGCAGTTTAACCAGATCTCAGCCCCAGCATTTT
NA	TRBJ2-1	TRBV4-1	CASSQFTSGTPPSNEQFF	TGCGCCAGCAGCCAATTCACTTCCGGGACTCCCCCGTCGAATGAGCAGTTCTTC
NA	TRBJ1-1	TRBV5-1	CASSFDRRGTEAFF	TGCGCCAGCAGCTTCGACCGGCGCGGCACTGAAGCTTTCTTT
TRBD1	TRBJ2-7	TRBV11-2	CASRTGTASYEQYF	TGTGCCAGCAGGACCGGGACAGCTTCCTACGAGCAGTACTTC
TRBD1	TRBJ2-7	TRBV6-5	CASSFAGTGITYEQYF	TGTGCCAGCAGTTTCGCCGGGACAGGGATTACCTACGAGCAGTACTTC
TRBD1	TRBJ1-1	TRBV19	CASRFNYNRGNTEAFF	TGTGCCAGCAGGTTCAACTACAACAGGGGAAACACTGAAGCTTTCTTT
NA	TRBJ2-5	TRBV18	CASSPLSQGLQETQYF	TGTGCCAGCTCACCACTCTCCCAGGGACTCCAAGAGACCCAGTACTTC
NA	TRBJ1-1	TRBV2	CASSEWGRGAEAFF	TGTGCCAGCAGTGAATGGGGCAGGGGCGCTGAAGCTTTCTTT
TRBD2	TRBJ2-5	TRBV12-5	CASGRPTSGAWETQYF	TGTGCTAGTGGTAGACCGACTAGCGGGGCGTGGGAGACCCAGTACTTC
NA	TRBJ1-1	TRBV5-1	CAKFRDKGPEAFF	TGCGCCAAATTCCGGGACAAAGGTCCTGAAGCTTTCTTT
NA	TRBJ2-3	TRBV5-6	CASSLSRGMGTDTQYF	TGTGCCAGCAGCTTGTCCAGAGGGATGGGCACAGATACGCAGTATTTT
TRBD1	TRBJ2-7	TRBV5-1	CASMTGESYEQYF	TGCGCCAGCATGACAGGGGAATCCTACGAGCAGTACTTC
NA	TRBJ2-1	TRBV25-1	CASRDRGSSYNEQFF	TGTGCCAGCAGAGACCGGGGATCATCCTACAATGAGCAGTTCTTC
NA	TRBJ2-3	TRBV28	CASSFRPGGRDTQYF	TGTGCCAGCAGTTTTCGACCGGGCGGGCGGGATACGCAGTATTTT
TRBD2	TRBJ2-5	TRBV4-1	CASRGGSPGETQYF	TGCGCCAGCCGGGGGGGGTCGCCGGGGGAGACCCAGTACTTC
NA	TRBJ2-7	TRBV27	CASSRRDNYEQYF	TGTGCCAGCAGTCGCAGGGATAACTACGAGCAGTACTTC
NA	TRBJ2-5	TRBV4-1	CASSTPDNQETQYF	TGCGCCAGCAGCACCCCGGACAACCAAGAGACCCAGTACTTC
NA	TRBJ2-4	TRBV6-6	CASSYSLRDIQYF	TGTGCCAGCAGTTACTCGCTGCGGGATATTCAGTACTTC
NA	TRBJ2-5	TRBV11-2	CASSLPPQETQYF	TGTGCCAGCAGCCTCCCCCCCCAAGAGACCCAGTACTTC
TRBD2	TRBJ2-2	TRBV28	CASRQTQGGAGELFF	TGTGCCAGCAGGCAAACGCAGGGAGGGGCCGGGGAGCTGTTTTTT
NA	TRBJ2-7	TRBV15	CATSRVVGSGTYEQYF	TGTGCCACCAGCAGAGTGGTAGGTAGCGGAACTTACGAGCAGTACTTC
NA	TRBJ1-2	TRBV19	CASSMQGGFYGYTF	TGTGCCAGTAGTATGCAAGGGGGATTTTATGGCTACACCTTC
TRBD2	TRBJ2-1	TRBV2	CASTSGGPGSYNEQFF	TGTGCCAGCACTAGCGGGGGCCCCGGGTCCTACAATGAGCAGTTCTTC
NA	TRBJ1-1	TRBV29-1	CSTLDSSGAFF	TGCAGCACACTCGACAGCTCCGGGGCTTTCTTT